This T cell receptor (beta chain) was sequenced in a study of cytotoxic CD8 clonotypes in ibrutinib-treated CLL. Here immunoSEQ multiplex PCR was the method, and the copy in TCRdb shows in-frame clones only, minus some. The sample comprises roughly 51,000 clones, more than 45% of which are singletons, and less than 35% rests with the top ten. The germline gives CDR1 SGHTA, CDR2 FQGNSA. V shed 1 base, J shed 4 bases, and the junction held 4 bases outside the gene matches. The length of the CDR3 is 15 residues. In its sample, this clone was seen many times. The rearrangement links TRBV7-2 to TRBJ1-5, with 7 bases lining up with TRBD1. The receptor comes from a human donor with chronic lymphocytic leukemia. Sequenced material: PBMCs, taken after 12 months of ibrutinib treatment. As DNA, the CDR3 is TGTGCCAGCAGCTTAGAGCGGGGACAGAATCAGCCCCAGCATTTT. Amino acid sequence: CASSLERGQNQPQHF.